The source of this T cell receptor (beta chain) is a study of regulatory T cells in long-lasting Graves disease. The length of the CDR3 is 16 residues. Losses at the gene ends were 7 bases for V and 1 base for J; bases not matched to a gene: 6. Investigators prepared the TCR beta libraries by applying iRepertoire HTBI primers and Arm-PCR of CDR3 regions. TCRdb ran MiXCR on the multiplex PCR reads and lists one entry per CDR3 protein. The data contain some 200,000 distinct CDR3 sequences, approximately 18% of them singletons. The time point is: newly diagnosed GD, antithyroid drugs for less than 3 months. PBMCs provided the RNA from which the TCR library was made. At least ten counts were recorded for this clonotype. These data are also associated with another study on T cells in Graves' hyperthyroidism and ophthalmopathy. According to that study: The primer set for the first-round RT-PCR of the TCR CDR3 was HTBI.

The clonotype was recovered from a young woman with Graves disease. The chain uses TRBV12-3 or TRBV12-4 and TRBJ2-2; 10 bases are a match to TRBD2. The specimen comprised peripheral blood mononuclear cells (PBMCs), sampled at new diagnosis, from a patient treated with antithyroid drugs. In DNA form, the CDR3 reads TGTGCCAGCACCCAAAGCGGGAGGGAGAACACCGGGGAGCTGTTTTTT. Amino acid sequence: CASTQSGRENTGELFF.